The 21 T cell receptor beta chains below all came from one sample that was sequenced in a study of Tregs in tolerant kidney transplant recipients. Here immunoSEQ multiplex PCR was the method, and the copy in TCRdb shows in-frame clones only, minus some. The sample has 90,000 to 150,000 clones, roughly 93% seen once. Sequencing input: CD4+ T cells from blood. Source of these receptors: a human donor in good health.

The CDR3 nucleotides read TGTGCCAGCAGCAGGGACAAGGAATTTAACTATGGCTACACCTTC. Its translation: CASSRDKEFNYGYTF. The chain carries TRBV6-6 and TRBJ1-2, with D possibly matching TRBD1 (6 bases). Trimming took 6 bases from V and 1 from J, leaving 15 bases between them. The CDR3 loop spans 15 amino acids. Per germline, CDR1 MNHNY and CDR2 SVGAGI (reference sequence).

The V and J genes are TRBV19 and TRBJ2-6; 7 positions agree with TRBD2. Trimming took 7 bases from V and 4 from J; bases not matched to a gene: 10. Germline CDR1 and CDR2: LNHDA and SQIVND (reference sequence). This CDR3 region has 16 residues. The CDR3 loop reads CASTQTSPPGANVLTF. In DNA, the CDR3 is TGTGCCAGTACCCAGACTAGCCCTCCCGGGGCCAACGTCCTGACTTTC.

J is TRBJ1-1 and V is TRBV11-2, with D tentatively TRBD1 (5 bases). CDR1 and CDR2 (germline): SGHAT, FQNNGV. The V gene lost 3 bases and the J gene lost 1 base, with 18 bases spanning the gap. The CDR3 spans 17 residues. The CDR3 is CASSLSWSGTANTEAFF. CDR3 in DNA: TGTGCCAGCAGCTTGAGCTGGAGTGGGACGGCGAACACTGAAGCTTTCTTT.

The genes are TRBV27 and TRBJ1-2; TRBD1 matches at 8 bases. Germline trimming cut 6 bases from V and 2 bases from J; bases unmatched to any gene: 2. The germline gives CDR1 MNHEY, CDR2 SMNVEV (reference sequence). The CDR3 contains 13 residues. CDR3 coding DNA: TGTGCCAGCAGGCGGACAGGGAACTATGGCTACACCTTC. It codes for CASRRTGNYGYTF.

The chain links TRBV7-7 to TRBJ2-1; 7 nucleotides agree with TRBD2. The ends lost 1 base at V and 0 bases at J; junction bases unmatched: 0. The germline V gene encodes CDR1 SSHAT and CDR2 FNYEAQ (reference sequence). The CDR3 consists of 15 residues. The CDR3 sequence: CASSLVAGSYNEQFF. As DNA, the CDR3 is TGTGCCAGCAGCTTAGTAGCGGGCTCCTACAATGAGCAGTTCTTC.

The J gene is TRBJ2-5, the V gene TRBV2; 11 nucleotides line up with TRBD2. With 6 bases clipped from V and 5 bases from J, the junction kept 8 bases outside the gene matches. This CDR3 contains 15 residues. Germline values: CDR1 SNHLY, CDR2 FYNNEI. DNA of the CDR3: TGTGCCAGCAGATTAGCGGGGGGGAGTACGGAGACCCAGTACTTC. It yields the protein CASRLAGGSTETQYF.

This clone was seen more than once but under ten times. The gene calls are TRBV6-4 and TRBJ1-2; D is uncertain. Germline V lookup: CDR1 MRHNA, CDR2 SNTAGT. V was clipped by 4 bases and J by 7 bases, with 22 bases between them. CDR3 length equals 16 residues. In nucleotides, the CDR3 is TGTGCCAGCAGTGCAAACCCTGGGGTCCCCTTGGGTGGCTACACCTTC. Amino acid sequence: CASSANPGVPLGGYTF.

V usage is TRBV13 and J usage is TRBJ2-3; 12 bases match TRBD2. CDR3 length equals 15 residues. Germline-derived CDR1 and CDR2 are PRHDT and FYEKMQ (reference sequence). The trim removed 5 bases at V and 2 bases at J, leaving 2 bases unmatched. The chain's CDR3 is CASSRTSGNTDTQYF. In DNA, the CDR3 is TGTGCCAGCAGCCGGACTAGCGGGAACACAGATACGCAGTATTTT.

This chain links TRBV11-2 with TRBJ2-3; perhaps TRBD1 as D (6 bases). The CDR3 runs 15 residues. Trimming pared 4 bases from V and 7 bases from J, leaving 18 bases between. From germline, CDR1 is SGHAT and CDR2 FQNNGV. CDR3 loop: CASSSTTGLVYTQYF. The CDR3, as DNA: TGTGCCAGCAGCTCAACGACAGGCTTGGTGTATACGCAGTATTTT.

This clone was detected only a few times. The chain carries TRBV5-1 and TRBJ2-1, with 8 bases aligning to TRBD1. CDR1 is SGHRS, CDR2 YFSETQ, per germline. The CDR3 contains 15 residues. V was pared by 3 bases and J by 9 bases, with 11 bases of the junction left unmatched. CDR3 amino acids: CASSSTGVPIGEQFF. The CDR3 DNA follows: TGCGCCAGCAGCTCGACAGGGGTTCCGATTGGTGAGCAGTTCTTC. Drawing the rest from reference TRBV5-1 and TRBJ2-1, the complete variable domain is KAGVTQTPRYLIKTRGQQVTLSCSPISGHRSVSWYQQTPGQGLQFLFEYFSETQRNKGNFPGRFSGRQFSNSRSEMNVSTLELGDSALYLCASSSTGVPIGEQFFGPGTRLTVL.

The chain recombines TRBV2 with TRBJ1-1; 8 bases line up with TRBD1. The CDR3 is 14 residues long. Germline CDR1 SNHLY, CDR2 FYNNEI. V was pared by 6 bases and J by 0 bases, with 3 bases of the junction left unmatched. The CDR3 region is CASRSQGVNTEAFF. CDR3 coding DNA: TGTGCCAGCAGGTCACAGGGGGTGAACACTGAAGCTTTCTTT.

The V and J genes are TRBV7-9 and TRBJ1-1; no definite D call. CDR1 and CDR2 (germline): SEHNR, FQNEAQ (reference sequence). The germline V and J ends were trimmed by 8 bases and 3 bases, with 25 bases remaining between them. The CDR3 totals 17 residues. The CDR3 here is CASGLGQSRRRDTEAFF. The CDR3 DNA sequence: TGTGCCAGCGGCCTTGGGCAGTCCCGTCGACGGGACACTGAAGCTTTCTTT.

The J gene is TRBJ1-1, the V gene TRBV5-1; 7 bases agree with TRBD1. This CDR3 has 16 residues. V dropped 0 bases and J dropped 4; count of bases not matched to a gene: 9. Germline V CDR1 and CDR2: SGHRS, YFSETQ. CDR3 in amino acids: CASSLGVGGGSTEAFF. CDR3 bases: TGCGCCAGCAGCTTGGGAGTAGGGGGCGGTAGCACTGAAGCTTTCTTT. The full variable domain, rest sourced from reference TRBV5-1 and TRBJ1-1, is KAGVTQTPRYLIKTRGQQVTLSCSPISGHRSVSWYQQTPGQGLQFLFEYFSETQRNKGNFPGRFSGRQFSNSRSEMNVSTLELGDSALYLCASSLGVGGGSTEAFFGQGTRLTVV.

The chain's CDR3 is CASSTGGRPDTQYF. The DNA for the CDR3 is TGTGCCAGCAGCACTGGTGGGCGTCCAGATACGCAGTATTTT. The chain couples TRBV28 to TRBJ2-3, with D unresolved. The CDR3 is 14 residues long. Germline V gene data show CDR1 as MDHEN and CDR2 as SYDVKM. The ends were cut back, 6 bases at V and 4 bases at J, with 14 bases in the middle. The whole variable domain, remainder taken from reference TRBV28 and TRBJ2-3, is DVKVTQSSRYLVKRTGEKVFLECVQDMDHENMFWYRQDPGLGLRLIYFSYDVKMKEKGDIPEGYSVSREKKERFSLILESASTNQTSMYLCASSTGGRPDTQYFGPGTRLTVL.

The gene calls are TRBV11-2 and TRBJ1-2; 9 bases match TRBD1. The CDR3 is made up of 20 amino acids. The germline V gene has CDR1 SGHAT and CDR2 FQNNGV. Unmatched junction bases numbered 17, after V lost 0 bases and J lost 3 bases. The CDR3 coding sequence is TGTGCCAGCAGCTTAGACCGCTGGGACAGGGTGGCTGGGTTGGACTATGGCTACACCTTC. Translated: CASSLDRWDRVAGLDYGYTF.

The chain is built from TRBV7-2 and TRBJ1-2; the D gene is possibly TRBD1 (5 bases). The V gene's germline CDR1 is SGHTA and CDR2 FQGNSA. The length of the CDR3 is 16 residues. The V gene lost 1 base and the J gene lost 0 bases, with 12 bases spanning the gap. In nucleotides, the CDR3 is TGTGCCAGCAGCTTAGATAGGACAAGATCTAACTATGGCTACACCTTC. Protein sequence: CASSLDRTRSNYGYTF.

The V and J genes are TRBV30 and TRBJ1-4; 7 bases map to TRBD1. This CDR3 region has 12 residues. Trimming took 8 bases from V and 8 from J; bases not matched to a gene: 8. The V gene's germline CDR1 is GTSNPN and CDR2 SVGIG (reference sequence). CDR3 in amino acids: CAQTGEEEKLFF. The CDR3 DNA is TGTGCCCAAACAGGGGAGGAAGAAAAACTGTTTTTT.

The rearrangement links TRBV2 to TRBJ2-2; 7 bases match TRBD1. V lost 7 bases, J lost 6 bases, and 17 bases stayed unmatched. CDR3 size: 17 residues. The germline CDR1 and CDR2 sequences are SNHLY and FYNNEI. CDR3 sequence reads: CASIASRKGALPGELFF. As DNA, the CDR3 is TGTGCCAGCATAGCGTCTCGGAAGGGGGCGCTCCCCGGGGAGCTGTTTTTT.

This clone was seen a single time. Other DNA sequences in the same sample also yield this CDR3. The chain carries TRBV29-1 and TRBJ2-3, with D maybe TRBD1 (5 bases). Germline V lookup: CDR1 SQVTM, CDR2 ANQGSEA. CDR3 length equals 12 residues. The V gene lost 7 bases and the J gene lost 1 base, with 9 bases spanning the gap. The CDR3: CSGQGGTDTQYF. The CDR3 coding sequence is TGCAGCGGCCAGGGTGGCACAGATACGCAGTATTTT.

The chain uses TRBV15 and TRBJ2-1, with D uncertain. Germline V gene sequence: CDR1 LNHNV, CDR2 YYDKDF (reference sequence). V was shortened by 8 bases and J by 7 bases, with 18 bases between the two germline ends. This CDR3 is built from 14 residues. Written as DNA, the CDR3 is TGTGCCACCGAATCCCGGACCATCCCTAATGAGCAGTTCTTC. Translating gives CATESRTIPNEQFF.

This chain connects TRBV7-2 to TRBJ1-5; 7 bases fit TRBD1. The J segment lost 1 base and the V segment lost 5 bases, leaving 11 bases of the junction unmatched. Germline lookup yields CDR1 SGHTA and CDR2 FQGNSA. The CDR3 has 17 residues. This CDR3 reads CASSPGTGVRSNQPQHF. The CDR3 nucleotides read TGTGCCAGCAGCCCCGGCACAGGGGTGCGCAGCAATCAGCCCCAGCATTTT.